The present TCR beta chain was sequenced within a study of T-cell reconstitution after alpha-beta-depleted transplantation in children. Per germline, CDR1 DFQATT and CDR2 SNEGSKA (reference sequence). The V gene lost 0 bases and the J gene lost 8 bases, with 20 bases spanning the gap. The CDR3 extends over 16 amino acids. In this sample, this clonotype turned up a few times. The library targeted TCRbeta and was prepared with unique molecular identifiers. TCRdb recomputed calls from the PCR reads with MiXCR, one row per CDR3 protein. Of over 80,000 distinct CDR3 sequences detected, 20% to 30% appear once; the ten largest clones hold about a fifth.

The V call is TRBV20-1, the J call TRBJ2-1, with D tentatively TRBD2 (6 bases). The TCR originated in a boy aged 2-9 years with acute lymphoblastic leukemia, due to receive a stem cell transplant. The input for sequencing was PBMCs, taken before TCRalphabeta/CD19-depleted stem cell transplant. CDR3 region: CSARDGRRGRWDEQFF. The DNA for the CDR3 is TGCAGTGCTAGAGATGGGCGGAGGGGCCGTTGGGATGAGCAGTTCTTC.